The source of this TCR beta chain is a study of T cell responses to AZD1222 COVID-19 vaccine. General observations from the study: Just 5 to 7 AZD1222 recipients were seropositive at baseline. The breadth and depth of Spike-specific TCRs increased once two AZD1222 doses had been given. Dominant at 160-218 and 743-854, vaccine-associated CD4 TCRs also spanned spike.

On this clone: Its cognate antigen is unknown.

Method: immunoSEQ multiplex PCR; TCRdb's copy keeps in-frame clones and lacks some. The sample records about 85,000 clones, about 92% being singletons. The TCR originated in an adult in good health. Material: peripheral blood, obtained on day 0 of AZD1222 vaccination.

In nucleotides, the CDR3 is TGTGCCAGCAGCTTAGCGATTGGAGATTCGGCGGGTGGCTACACCTTC. Amino acids: CASSLAIGDSAGGYTF. V gene TRBV7-9 combines with J gene TRBJ1-2; D is uncertain. The CDR3 spans 16 residues. In germline, CDR1 is SEHNR, CDR2 FQNEAQ (reference sequence). The germline V and J ends were trimmed by 0 bases and 7 bases, with 18 bases remaining between them.